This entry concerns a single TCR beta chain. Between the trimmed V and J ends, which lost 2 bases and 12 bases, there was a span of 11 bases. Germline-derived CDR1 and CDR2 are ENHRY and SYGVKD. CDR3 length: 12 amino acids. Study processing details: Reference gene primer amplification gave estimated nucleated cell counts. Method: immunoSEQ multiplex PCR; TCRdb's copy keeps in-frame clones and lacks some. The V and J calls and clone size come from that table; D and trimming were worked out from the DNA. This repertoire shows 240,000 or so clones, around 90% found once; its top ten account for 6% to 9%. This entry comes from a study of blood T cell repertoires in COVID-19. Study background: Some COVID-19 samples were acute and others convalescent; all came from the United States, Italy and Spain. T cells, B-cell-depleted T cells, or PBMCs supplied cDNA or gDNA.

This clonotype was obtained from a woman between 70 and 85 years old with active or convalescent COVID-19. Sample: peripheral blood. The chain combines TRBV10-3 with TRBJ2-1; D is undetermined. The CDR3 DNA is TGTGCCATCAGTGAGGGCCAAACGGGGCAGTTCTTC. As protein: CAISEGQTGQFF.